This TCR beta chain is drawn from a study of cytomegalovirus exposure and HLA in healthy donors. On this clone itself: Its specificity is not known.

Findings of the study overall: Cytomegalovirus-associated status was assigned to approximately 160 TCR beta chains. For cytomegalovirus status, the classifier reportedly gave diagnoses with high specificity and sensitivity.

Sequenced by immunoSEQ multiplex PCR; TCRdb stores in-frame clones only, minus some. The data contain approximately 160,000 clones, roughly nine tenths of them singletons. Germline CDR1 is SGHNT and CDR2 is YYREEE (reference sequence). CDR3 size: 16 residues. V shed 4 bases, J shed 3 bases, and the junction held 7 bases outside the gene matches. Sequenced material: PBMCs. The V call is TRBV5-4, the J call TRBJ2-7, with 13 positions matching TRBD2. The TCR comes from a woman aged 30 to 39 in good health and CMV-seronegative. The CDR3 protein is CASSLGLAGDIYEQYF. In nucleotides, the CDR3 is TGTGCCAGCAGCCTCGGACTAGCGGGGGATATCTACGAGCAGTACTTC. Combining the CDR3 with reference TRBV5-4 and TRBJ2-7 gives the whole variable domain ETGVTQSPTHLIKTRGQQVTLRCSSQSGHNTVSWYQQALGQGPQFIFQYYREEENGRGNFPPRFSGLQFPNYSSELNVNALELDDSALYLCASSLGLAGDIYEQYFGPGTRLTVT.